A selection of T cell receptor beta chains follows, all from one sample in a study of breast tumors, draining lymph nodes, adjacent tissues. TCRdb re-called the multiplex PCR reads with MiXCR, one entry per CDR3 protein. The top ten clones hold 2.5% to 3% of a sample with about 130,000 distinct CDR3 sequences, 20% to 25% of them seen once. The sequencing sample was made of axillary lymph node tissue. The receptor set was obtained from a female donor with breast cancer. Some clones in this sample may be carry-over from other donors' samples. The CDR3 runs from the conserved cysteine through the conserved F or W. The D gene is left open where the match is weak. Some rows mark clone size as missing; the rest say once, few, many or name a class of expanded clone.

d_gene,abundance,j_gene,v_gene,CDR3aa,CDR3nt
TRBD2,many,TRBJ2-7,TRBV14,CASSQMVSSGGHEQYF,TGTGCCAGCAGCCAAATGGTATCTAGCGGGGGCCACGAGCAGTACTTC
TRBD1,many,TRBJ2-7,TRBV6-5,CASSYRTGGYEQYF,TGTGCCAGCAGTTACCGGACAGGGGGATACGAGCAGTACTTC
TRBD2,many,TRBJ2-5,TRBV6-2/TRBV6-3,CASSYSRGGTGETQYF,TGTGCCAGCAGTTACTCGAGGGGAGGGACGGGGGAGACCCAGTACTTC
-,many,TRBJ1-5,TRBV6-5,CASSDRVDQPQHF,TGTGCCAGCAGTGATAGGGTGGATCAGCCCCAGCATTTT
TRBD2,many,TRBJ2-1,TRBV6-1,CASTTSGSLEQFF,TGTGCCAGCACAACAAGCGGGAGTTTAGAGCAGTTCTTC
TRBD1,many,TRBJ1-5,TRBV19,CASSYAGGTGQPQHF,TGTGCCAGTAGTTATGCAGGGGGGACAGGTCAGCCCCAGCATTTT
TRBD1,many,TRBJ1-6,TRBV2,CASSEGQGSYNSPLHF,TGTGCCAGCAGTGAGGGACAGGGCTCCTATAATTCACCCCTCCACTTT
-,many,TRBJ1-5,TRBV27,CASSLKGNQPQHF,TGTGCCAGCAGTTTAAAAGGTAATCAGCCCCAGCATTTT
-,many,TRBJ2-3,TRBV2,CASVRGGIMTDTQYF,TGTGCCAGCGTGAGGGGCGGGATTATGACAGATACGCAGTATTTT
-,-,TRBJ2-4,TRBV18,CASSPMGQGKNIQSF,TGTGCCAGCTCCCCCATGGGCCAGGGGAAAAACATTCAGTCCTTC
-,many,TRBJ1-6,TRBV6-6,CASTLGGLPLHF,TGTGCCAGCACCCTAGGAGGGTTACCCCTCCACTTT
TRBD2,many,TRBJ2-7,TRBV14,CASSPTLSGSIYEQYF,TGTGCCAGCAGCCCGACATTGAGCGGGAGTATATACGAGCAGTACTTC
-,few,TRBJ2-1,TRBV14,CASSPPGAVSYNEQFF,TGTGCCAGCAGCCCTCCGGGAGCAGTCTCCTACAATGAGCAGTTCTTC
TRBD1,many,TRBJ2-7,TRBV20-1,CSATPQGAYEQYF,TGCAGTGCTACTCCACAGGGGGCTTACGAGCAGTACTTC
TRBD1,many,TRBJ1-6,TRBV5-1,CASSNGQGSNSPLHF,TGCGCCAGCAGCAACGGACAGGGGAGTAATTCACCCCTCCACTTT
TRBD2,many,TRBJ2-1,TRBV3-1,CASQGLAGNDEQFF,TGTGCCAGCCAGGGACTAGCGGGAAACGATGAGCAGTTCTTC
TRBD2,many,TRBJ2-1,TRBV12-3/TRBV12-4,CASSLAASGRDNEQFF,TGTGCCAGCAGTTTAGCGGCTAGCGGGAGGGACAATGAGCAGTTCTTC
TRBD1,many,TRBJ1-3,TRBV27,CASRRQGSGNTIYF,TGTGCCAGCAGAAGACAGGGCTCTGGAAACACCATATATTTT
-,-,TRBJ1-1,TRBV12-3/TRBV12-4,CASSLARDTEAFF,TGTGCCAGCAGTTTGGCGAGGGACACTGAAGCTTTCTTT
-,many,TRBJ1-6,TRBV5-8,CASSMDRSPLHF,TGTGCCAGCAGCATGGACAGATCACCCCTCCACTTT
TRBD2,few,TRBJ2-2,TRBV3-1,CASRVTSGRTGELFF,TGTGCCAGCAGGGTGACTAGCGGGAGAACCGGGGAGCTGTTTTTT
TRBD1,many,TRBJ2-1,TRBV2,CASSTTGVDEQFF,TGTGCCAGCAGTACTACAGGGGTCGATGAGCAGTTCTTC
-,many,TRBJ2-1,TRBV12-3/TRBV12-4,CASKGQGKYNEQFF,TGTGCCAGCAAGGGCCAGGGCAAATACAATGAGCAGTTCTTC
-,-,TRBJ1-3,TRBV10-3,CAIKVGGPSGDTIYF,TGTGCCATCAAGGTCGGGGGGCCCTCTGGAGACACCATATATTTT
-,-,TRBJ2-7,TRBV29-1,CSAARAGAAFEQYF,TGCAGCGCCGCCCGAGCAGGGGCCGCCTTCGAGCAGTACTTC
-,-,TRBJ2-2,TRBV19,CASGNQRAARTTANTGELFF,TGTGCCAGTGGCAACCAAAGGGCGGCCAGGACTACCGCGAACACCGGGGAGCTGTTTTTT
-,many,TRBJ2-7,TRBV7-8,CASSLTFTGTHSYEQYF,TGTGCCAGCAGCTTAACTTTTACCGGGACTCACTCCTACGAGCAGTACTTC
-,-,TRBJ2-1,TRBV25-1,CASSIRGDEQFF,TGTGCCAGCAGTATAAGAGGGGATGAGCAGTTCTTC
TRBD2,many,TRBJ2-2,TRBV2,CASSVLAETGELFF,TGTGCCAGCAGTGTGCTAGCGGAGACCGGGGAGCTGTTTTTT